This TCR beta chain appears in the sequencing data of a study of blood T cells in healthy people across ages. This clonotype was recorded a few times. It was with a sample-barcoded 5' primer and a J-beta primer mix that a second PCR of roughly 7 to 12 cycles was run. TCRdb re-analysed the 5' RACE reads in MiXCR, keeping a single row per CDR3 protein. The sample has approximately 1,700,000 distinct CDR3 sequences, 35% to 50% seen once. The CDR3 sequence is 14 residues long. V was clipped by 0 bases and J by 10 bases, with 10 bases between them. Germline V CDR1 and CDR2: LGHNA, YSLEER. This receptor was taken from a human donor in good health. The sample comprised blood. The chain carries TRBV4-3 and TRBJ1-6; D might be TRBD1 (5 bases). The DNA of the CDR3 is TGCGCCAGCAGCCAAGATGGCAGGGAATCACCCCTCCACTTT. Encoded protein: CASSQDGRESPLHF.